The 26 T cell receptor beta chains given below trace back to one sample, sequenced in a study of T cell repertoires in cytomegalovirus infection. For these receptors, no antigen is known. TCRdb used MiXCR to reprocess the reads, holding one entry per CDR3 protein. The profile shows approximately 500,000 distinct CDR3 sequences, roughly a third of them singletons. The source was cultured PBMCs, collected from culture after CMV antigen stimulation. These receptors were obtained from a human donor in good health (CMV status not recorded). Some clones in this sample may be carry-over from other donors' samples.

The V gene is TRBV24-1, the J gene TRBJ2-5; TRBD2 matches at 8 bases. Unmatched junction bases numbered 2, after V lost 6 bases and J lost 3 bases. Germline CDR1 and CDR2: KGHDR and SFDVKD. The CDR3 runs to 13 residues. As DNA, the CDR3 is TGTGCCACCAGTTCACTAGCGGAAGAGACCCAGTACTTC. This encodes CATSSLAEETQYF.

This clonotype came up a few times. The chain combines TRBV7-4 with TRBJ2-7; 12 bases align to TRBD2. The CDR3 contains 14 residues. The V and J ends lost 5 bases and 4 bases, in that order; junction bases with no gene match: 3. The germline CDR1 and CDR2 sequences are SGHVT and SQSDAQ. CDR3 protein: CASSPTSGSYEQYV. The CDR3 DNA sequence: TGTGCCAGCAGCCCGACTAGCGGGAGTTACGAGCAGTACGTC.

At least ten counts were recorded for this clonotype. The chain couples TRBV11-2 to TRBJ1-3; D is unresolved. Trimming removed 2 bases at V and 5 bases at J, with 19 bases between. The CDR3 is 17 residues long. CDR1 SGHAT and CDR2 FQNNGV come from the germline V gene. The CDR3 coding sequence is TGTGCCAGCAGCTTACTCCGCGGCACCTTGATCAGAAACACCATATATTTT. It encodes CASSLLRGTLIRNTIYF.

The V gene is TRBV7-8, the J gene TRBJ2-3; no definite D call. This CDR3 spans 13 amino acids. Trimming removed 5 bases at V and 0 bases at J, with 6 bases between. The germline CDR1 and CDR2 sequences are SGHVS and FQNEAQ. CDR3 coding DNA: TGTGCCAGCAGCCATAGTAGCACAGATACGCAGTATTTT. Amino acids: CASSHSSTDTQYF.

This rearrangement joins TRBV27 to TRBJ2-2; D perhaps matches TRBD2 (6 bases). The V end was cut by 5 bases, the J end by 3 bases, with 10 bases between. The CDR3 is made up of 14 amino acids. The germline gives CDR1 MNHEY, CDR2 SMNVEV (reference sequence). The CDR3 reads CASSQGGYTGELFF. DNA for the CDR3: TGTGCCAGCAGTCAGGGAGGTTACACCGGGGAGCTGTTTTTT.

There are a few counts of this clonotype. This sequence joins TRBV28 and TRBJ1-2; perhaps TRBD1 as D (6 bases). V lost 1 base to trimming and J lost 5 bases, with 17 bases between them. Germline CDR1 is MDHEN and CDR2 is SYDVKM. The CDR3 covers 16 residues. In DNA, the CDR3 is TGTGCCAGCAGTTTATCGGGGGGCGCGGGGGGATATGGCTACACCTTC. Its protein is CASSLSGGAGGYGYTF.

In its sample, this clonotype was seen a few times. This chain links TRBV5-4 with TRBJ2-6, with D unclear. V dropped 4 bases and J dropped 1 base, with 12 bases sitting between them. This CDR3 contains 16 residues. Looked up from germline, CDR1 is SGHNT and CDR2 is YYREEE (reference sequence). The CDR3 sequence is CASSPPTSSGANVLTF. The CDR3, as DNA: TGTGCCAGCAGCCCACCGACCTCTTCTGGGGCCAACGTCCTGACTTTC.

The CDR3 here is CASISGLKRKNTDTQYF. CDR3 DNA sequence: TGTGCCAGCATCTCGGGACTCAAAAGGAAGAACACAGATACGCAGTATTTT. The gene calls are TRBV7-9 and TRBJ2-3, with a possible D match to TRBD2 (6 bases). This CDR3 comprises 17 residues. CDR1 SEHNR and CDR2 FQNEAQ come from the germline V gene (reference sequence). V was shortened by 7 bases and J by 2 bases, with 22 bases between the two germline ends.

This clonotype has at least ten counts. The chain links TRBV10-2 to TRBJ2-5, with a possible D match to TRBD2 (5 bases). V was clipped by 4 bases and J by 3 bases, with 9 bases between them. The germline V gene encodes CDR1 WSHSY and CDR2 SAAADI. This CDR3 has 13 residues. CDR3 in DNA: TGCGCCAGCAGTGGACGGGGAAAAGAGACCCAGTACTTC. It encodes CASSGRGKETQYF.

A few counts support this clonotype. V usage is TRBV12-3 or TRBV12-4 and J usage is TRBJ2-1, with D possibly TRBD2 on 5 matching bases. Trimming shortened V by 5 bases and J by 1 base, and 12 bases separated the two germline ends. This CDR3 comprises 15 residues. This chain's CDR3 is CASSHSGVSYNEQFF. CDR3 nucleotides: TGTGCCAGCAGTCACTCCGGGGTTTCCTACAATGAGCAGTTCTTC.

J is TRBJ2-3 and V is TRBV5-5, with 11 bases identical to TRBD1. The CDR3 covers 17 residues. Germline assignment: CDR1 SGHKS and CDR2 YYEKEE (reference sequence). Unmatched junction bases numbered 10, after V lost 4 bases and J lost 3 bases. CDR3 amino acids: CASSLNGQGAWTDTQYF. As DNA, the CDR3 is TGTGCCAGCAGCCTAAATGGACAGGGGGCATGGACAGATACGCAGTATTTT.

This clonotype has just a few counts. The CDR3 sequence is CASRVEGGELFF. For the CDR3, the DNA is TGTGCCAGCAGAGTTGAGGGAGGGGAGCTGTTTTTT. The chain recombines TRBV28 with TRBJ2-2; possible D gene TRBD2, 5 bases. This CDR3 region has 12 residues. The germline V gene encodes CDR1 MDHEN and CDR2 SYDVKM. The V and J ends lost 6 bases and 8 bases respectively, with 10 bases between them.

The table lists this clonotype with a few counts. V and J are TRBV4-2 and TRBJ2-3, with TRBD1 as a possible D gene (7 bases). The V end was cut by 0 bases, the J end by 3 bases, with 16 bases between. This CDR3 spans 17 amino acids. Germline lookup yields CDR1 LGHNA and CDR2 YNFKEQ. In DNA form, the CDR3 reads TGTGCCAGCAGCCAAGATCGGGGTCCAGGGGGGACAGATACGCAGTATTTT. Protein: CASSQDRGPGGTDTQYF.

The V and J genes are TRBV12-3 or TRBV12-4 and TRBJ2-5, with D unclear. Trimming left V 5 bases short and J 2 bases short, with 15 bases between. The CDR3 has 15 amino acids. The CDR3 nucleotides are TGTGCCAGCAGTCGCGGCCGCTATTGGCAAGAGACCCAGTACTTC. Translated: CASSRGRYWQETQYF.

The chain combines TRBV9 with TRBJ2-1; D ambiguous. Germline V CDR1 and CDR2: SGDLS, YYNGEE. Trimming removed 4 bases from V and 0 bases from J, with 8 bases in between. The CDR3 is 14 residues long. CDR3 DNA: TGTGCCAGCAGCCGGAGTGACTCCTACAATGAGCAGTTCTTC. Encoded protein: CASSRSDSYNEQFF.

The J gene is TRBJ2-1, the V gene TRBV6-2 or TRBV6-3; D is possibly TRBD2 (7 bases). This CDR3 has 16 amino acids. V was clipped by 8 bases and J by 0 bases, with 17 bases between them. Germline V gene data show CDR1 as MNHEY and CDR2 as SVGEGT. Here the CDR3 reads CASLPGGLSSYNEQFF. The CDR3 nucleotides are TGTGCCAGCCTCCCCGGGGGGCTTAGCTCCTACAATGAGCAGTTCTTC.

The CDR3 DNA sequence: TGTGCCAGCAGTGCCGAGACCCTTTTCTACGAGCAGTACTTC. It encodes CASSAETLFYEQYF. The chain couples TRBV28 to TRBJ2-7; D remains unclear. CDR1 and CDR2 (germline): MDHEN, SYDVKM. The CDR3 has 14 residues. The ends were cut back, 5 bases at V and 3 bases at J, with 14 bases in the middle.

The table lists this clonotype with a few counts. The rearrangement joins TRBV6-6 to TRBJ2-7, with 7 bases identical to TRBD2. The V segment lost 2 bases and the J segment 4 bases; nucleotides outside the gene matches: 8. CDR1 is MNHNY, CDR2 SVGAGI, per germline (reference sequence). This CDR3 has 15 residues. The CDR3 region is CASSYRPSGAYEQYV. CDR3 DNA: TGTGCCAGCAGTTACCGGCCTAGCGGAGCTTACGAGCAGTACGTC.

This clonotype was recorded at least ten times. The chain employs TRBV7-9 and TRBJ1-1, with 10 bases lining up with TRBD1. This CDR3 region has 14 residues. The V and J ends lost 8 bases and 8 bases, in that order; junction bases with no gene match: 11. Looked up from germline, CDR1 is SEHNR and CDR2 is FQNEAQ (reference sequence). The CDR3 sequence: CASLVQDRGGEAFF. Here the CDR3 DNA reads TGTGCCAGCCTAGTTCAGGACAGGGGGGGAGAAGCTTTCTTT.

The V gene is TRBV11-2, the J gene TRBJ1-1; D call uncertain. This CDR3 spans 16 amino acids. The V gene's germline CDR1 is SGHAT and CDR2 FQNNGV. V was shortened by 2 bases and J by 0 bases, with 13 bases between the two germline ends. CDR3 amino acids: CASSLFSGGLNTEAFF. The CDR3 DNA reads TGTGCCAGCAGCTTATTCTCGGGTGGACTGAACACTGAAGCTTTCTTT.

This clonotype has just a few counts. The chain carries TRBV6-5 and TRBJ2-6; D possibly matches TRBD1 or TRBD2 (5 bases each). V was shortened by 4 bases and J by 0 bases, with 22 bases between the two germline ends. This CDR3 contains 20 residues. Germline CDR1 reads MNHEY; CDR2 reads SVGAGI. DNA of the CDR3: TGTGCCAGCAGTTTCATCCTACCGGGACCTGAAAGCTCTGGGGCCAACGTCCTGACTTTC. As protein: CASSFILPGPESSGANVLTF.

Here the CDR3 reads CAISLVQESVYGYTF. Written as DNA, the CDR3 is TGTGCCATCAGCCTGGTTCAGGAATCTGTCTATGGCTACACCTTC. The chain links TRBV10-3 to TRBJ1-2; D is unresolved. Trimming pared 6 bases from V and 4 bases from J, leaving 18 bases between. This CDR3 contains 15 residues. Germline assignment: CDR1 ENHRY and CDR2 SYGVKD.

The V gene is TRBV12-3 or TRBV12-4, the J gene TRBJ2-2; D unresolved. The CDR3 sequence is 14 residues long. The germline V and J ends were trimmed by 1 base and 5 bases, with 8 bases remaining between them. The CDR3 nucleotides are TGTGCCAGCAGTTTAGTTCGCAGGACCGGGGAGCTGTTTTTT. Translated: CASSLVRRTGELFF.

The CDR3 spells CASSLEHLSTDTQYF. CDR3 DNA sequence: TGTGCCAGCAGCTTAGAGCACCTTAGCACAGATACGCAGTATTTT. This chain uses TRBV7-2 with TRBJ2-3, with D hard to call. CDR1 is SGHTA, CDR2 FQGNSA, per germline. V was pared by 1 base and J by 0 bases, with 8 bases between. The CDR3 runs 15 residues.

This chain links TRBV28 with TRBJ1-5, with unresolved D. Germline assignment: CDR1 MDHEN and CDR2 SYDVKM. The CDR3 loop spans 17 amino acids. The V end was cut by 6 bases, the J end by 2 bases, with 20 bases between. The CDR3 region is CASSPLIEYTGNQPQHF. CDR3 sequence (DNA): TGTGCCAGCAGCCCGCTTATAGAGTATACAGGCAATCAGCCCCAGCATTTT.

This clonotype has ten or more counts. The chain has TRBV7-2 and TRBJ1-1; 8 bases match TRBD1. The germline CDR1 and CDR2 sequences are SGHTA and FQGNSA. The CDR3 runs 16 residues. J lost 1 base, V lost 4 bases, and 8 bases had no gene match. The CDR3 reads CASSSDRGGRNTEAFF. DNA of the CDR3: TGTGCCAGCAGCTCCGACAGGGGCGGGAGGAACACTGAAGCTTTCTTT.